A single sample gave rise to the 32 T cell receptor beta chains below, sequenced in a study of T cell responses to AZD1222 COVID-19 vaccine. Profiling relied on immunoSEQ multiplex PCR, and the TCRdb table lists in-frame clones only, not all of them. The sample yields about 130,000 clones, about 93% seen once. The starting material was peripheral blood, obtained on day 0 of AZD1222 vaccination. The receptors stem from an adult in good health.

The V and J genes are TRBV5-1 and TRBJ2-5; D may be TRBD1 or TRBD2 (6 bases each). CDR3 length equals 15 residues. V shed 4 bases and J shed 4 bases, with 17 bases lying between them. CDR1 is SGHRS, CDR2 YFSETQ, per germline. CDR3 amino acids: CASSPLAGHSETQYF. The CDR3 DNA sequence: TGCGCCAGCAGCCCCCTTGCGGGACATTCAGAGACCCAGTACTTC. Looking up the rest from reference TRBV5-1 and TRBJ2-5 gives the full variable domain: KAGVTQTPRYLIKTRGQQVTLSCSPISGHRSVSWYQQTPGQGLQFLFEYFSETQRNKGNFPGRFSGRQFSNSRSEMNVSTLELGDSALYLCASSPLAGHSETQYFGPGTRLLVL.

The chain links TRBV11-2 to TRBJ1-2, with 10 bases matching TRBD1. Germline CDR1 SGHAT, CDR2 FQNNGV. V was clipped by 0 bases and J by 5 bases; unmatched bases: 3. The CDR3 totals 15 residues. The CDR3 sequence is CASSLETGGWYGYTF. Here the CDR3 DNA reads TGTGCCAGCAGCTTAGAGACAGGGGGCTGGTATGGCTACACCTTC.

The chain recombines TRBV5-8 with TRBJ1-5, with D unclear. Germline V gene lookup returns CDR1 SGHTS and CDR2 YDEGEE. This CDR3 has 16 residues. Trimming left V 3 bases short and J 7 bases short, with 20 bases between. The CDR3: CASSWPGGTIRQPQHF. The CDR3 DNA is TGTGCCAGCAGCTGGCCGGGCGGCACAATACGGCAGCCCCAGCATTTT. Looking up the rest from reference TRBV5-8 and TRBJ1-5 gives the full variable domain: EAGVTQSPTHLIKTRGQQATLRCSPISGHTSVYWYQQALGLGLQFLLWYDEGEERNRGNFPPRFSGRQFPNYSSELNVNALELEDSALYLCASSWPGGTIRQPQHFGDGTRLSIL.

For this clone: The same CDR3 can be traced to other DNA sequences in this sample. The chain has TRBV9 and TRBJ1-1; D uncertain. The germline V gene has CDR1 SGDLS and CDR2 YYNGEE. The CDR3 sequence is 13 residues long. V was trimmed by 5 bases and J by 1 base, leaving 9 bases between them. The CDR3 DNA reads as TGTGCCAGCAGTGTGGGCTGGAACACTGAAGCTTTCTTT. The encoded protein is CASSVGWNTEAFF.

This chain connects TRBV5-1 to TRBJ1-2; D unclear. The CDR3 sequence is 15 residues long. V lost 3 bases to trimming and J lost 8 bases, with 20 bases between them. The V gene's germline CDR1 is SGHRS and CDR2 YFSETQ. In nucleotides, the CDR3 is TGCGCCAGCAGCTATGACCCCAAGGGCCCTGGCGGCTACACCTTC. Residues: CASSYDPKGPGGYTF. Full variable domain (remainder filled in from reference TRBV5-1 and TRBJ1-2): KAGVTQTPRYLIKTRGQQVTLSCSPISGHRSVSWYQQTPGQGLQFLFEYFSETQRNKGNFPGRFSGRQFSNSRSEMNVSTLELGDSALYLCASSYDPKGPGGYTFGSGTRLTVV.

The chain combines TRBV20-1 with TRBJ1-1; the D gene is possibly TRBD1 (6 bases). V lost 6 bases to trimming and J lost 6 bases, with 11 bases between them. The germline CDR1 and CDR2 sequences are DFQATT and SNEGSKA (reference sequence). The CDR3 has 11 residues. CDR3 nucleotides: TGCAGTGCCAGGGGACCGGCTGAAGCTTTCTTT. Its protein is CSARGPAEAFF.

CDR3 bases: TGTGCCAGCAGTTACCGGGACAGTGGAAACACCATATATTTT. As protein: CASSYRDSGNTIYF. The J gene is TRBJ1-3, the V gene TRBV6-5, with 7 bases aligning to TRBD1. Trimming took 2 bases from V and 3 from J; bases not matched to a gene: 1. Germline-derived CDR1 and CDR2 are MNHEY and SVGAGI. This CDR3 has 14 amino acids.

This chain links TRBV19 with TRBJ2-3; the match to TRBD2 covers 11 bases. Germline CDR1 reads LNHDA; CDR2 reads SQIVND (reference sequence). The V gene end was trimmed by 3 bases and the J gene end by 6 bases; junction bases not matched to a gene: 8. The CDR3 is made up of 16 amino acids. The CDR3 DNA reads TGTGCCAGTAGTATGGCGATAGCGGGGGGGAAGGATACGCAGTATTTT. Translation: CASSMAIAGGKDTQYF.

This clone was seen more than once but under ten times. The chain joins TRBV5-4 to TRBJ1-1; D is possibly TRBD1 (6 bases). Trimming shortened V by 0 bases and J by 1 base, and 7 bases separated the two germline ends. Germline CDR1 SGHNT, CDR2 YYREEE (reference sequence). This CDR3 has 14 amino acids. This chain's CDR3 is CASSLEGGNTEAFF. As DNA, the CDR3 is TGTGCCAGCAGCTTGGAGGGGGGGAACACTGAAGCTTTCTTT.

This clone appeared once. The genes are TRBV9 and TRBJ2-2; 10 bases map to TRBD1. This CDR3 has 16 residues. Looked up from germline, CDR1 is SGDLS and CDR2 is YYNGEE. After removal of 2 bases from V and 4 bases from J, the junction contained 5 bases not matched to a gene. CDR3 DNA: TGTGCCAGCAGCGTTACCGGGACAGGGGCCACCGGGGAGCTGTTTTTT. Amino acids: CASSVTGTGATGELFF. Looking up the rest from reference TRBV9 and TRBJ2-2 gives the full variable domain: DSGVTQTPKHLITATGQRVTLRCSPRSGDLSVYWYQQSLDQGLQFLIQYYNGEERAKGNILERFSAQQFPDLHSELNLSSLELGDSALYFCASSVTGTGATGELFFGEGSRLTVL.

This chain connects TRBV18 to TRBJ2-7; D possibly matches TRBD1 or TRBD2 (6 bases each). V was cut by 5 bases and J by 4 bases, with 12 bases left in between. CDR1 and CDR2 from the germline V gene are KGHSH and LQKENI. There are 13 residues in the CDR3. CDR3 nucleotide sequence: TGTGCCAGCTCAGCGGGACAACGATACGAGCAGTACTTC. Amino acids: CASSAGQRYEQYF. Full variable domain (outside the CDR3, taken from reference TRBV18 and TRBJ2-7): NAGVMQNPRHLVRRRGQEARLRCSPMKGHSHVYWYRQLPEEGLKFMVYLQKENIIDESGMPKERFSAEFPKEGPSILRIQQVVRGDSAAYFCASSAGQRYEQYFGPGTRLTVT.

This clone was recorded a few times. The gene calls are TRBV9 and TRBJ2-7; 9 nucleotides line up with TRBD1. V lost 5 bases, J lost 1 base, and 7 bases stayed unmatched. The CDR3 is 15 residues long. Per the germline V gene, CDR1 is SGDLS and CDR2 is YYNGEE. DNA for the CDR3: TGTGCCAGCAGTCCCGGGACAGGGAGTTCCTACGAGCAGTACTTC. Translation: CASSPGTGSSYEQYF.

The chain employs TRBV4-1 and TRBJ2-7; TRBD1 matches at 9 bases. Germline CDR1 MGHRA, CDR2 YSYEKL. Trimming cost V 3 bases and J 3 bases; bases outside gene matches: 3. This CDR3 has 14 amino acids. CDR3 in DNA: TGCGCCAGCAGCCACCTGGGACAGGGCTACGAGCAGTACTTC. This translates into CASSHLGQGYEQYF.

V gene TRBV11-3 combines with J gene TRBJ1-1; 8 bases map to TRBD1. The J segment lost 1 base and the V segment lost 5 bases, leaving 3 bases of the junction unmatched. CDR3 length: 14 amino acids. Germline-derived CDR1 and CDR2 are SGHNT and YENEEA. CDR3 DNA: TGTGCCAGCAGCACAGGGACAGGGAACACTGAAGCTTTCTTT. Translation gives CASSTGTGNTEAFF. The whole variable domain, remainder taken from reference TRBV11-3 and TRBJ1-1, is EAGVVQSPRYKIIEKKQPVAFWCNPISGHNTLYWYLQNLGQGPELLIRYENEEAVDDSQLPKDRFSAERLKGVDSTLKIQPAELGDSAVYLCASSTGTGNTEAFFGQGTRLTVV.

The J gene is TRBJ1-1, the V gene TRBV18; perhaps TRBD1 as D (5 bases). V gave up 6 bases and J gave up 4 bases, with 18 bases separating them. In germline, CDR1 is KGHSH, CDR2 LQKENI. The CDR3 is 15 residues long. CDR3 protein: CASSLDSGMSTEAFF. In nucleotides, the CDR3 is TGTGCCAGCTCCCTCGACAGTGGGATGAGCACTGAAGCTTTCTTT.

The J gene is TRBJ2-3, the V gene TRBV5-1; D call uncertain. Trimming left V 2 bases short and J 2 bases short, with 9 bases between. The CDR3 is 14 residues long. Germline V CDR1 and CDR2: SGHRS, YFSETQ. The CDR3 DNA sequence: TGCGCCAGCAGCTTCTTCGCGGCCACAGATACGCAGTATTTT. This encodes CASSFFAATDTQYF.

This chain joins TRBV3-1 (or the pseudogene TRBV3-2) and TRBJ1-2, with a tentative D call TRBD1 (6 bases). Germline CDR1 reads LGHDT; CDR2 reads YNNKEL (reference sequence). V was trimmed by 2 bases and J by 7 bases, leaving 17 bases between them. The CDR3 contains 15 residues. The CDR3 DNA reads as TGTGCCAGCAGCCAAAGCCCCCGGGACATGGGTGGCTACACCTTC. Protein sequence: CASSQSPRDMGGYTF.

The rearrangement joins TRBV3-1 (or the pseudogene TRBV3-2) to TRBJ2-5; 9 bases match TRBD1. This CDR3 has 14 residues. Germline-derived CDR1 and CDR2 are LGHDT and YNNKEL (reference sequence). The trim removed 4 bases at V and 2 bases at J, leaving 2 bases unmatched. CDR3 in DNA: TGTGCCAGCAGCCGGGACAGGGAACAAGAGACCCAGTACTTC. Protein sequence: CASSRDREQETQYF.

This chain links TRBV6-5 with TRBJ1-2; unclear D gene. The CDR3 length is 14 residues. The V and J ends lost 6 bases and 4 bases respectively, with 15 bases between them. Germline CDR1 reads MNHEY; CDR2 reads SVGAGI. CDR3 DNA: TGTGCCAGCAGCCGCGGACGGCCGTTCTATGGCTACACCTTC. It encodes CASSRGRPFYGYTF.

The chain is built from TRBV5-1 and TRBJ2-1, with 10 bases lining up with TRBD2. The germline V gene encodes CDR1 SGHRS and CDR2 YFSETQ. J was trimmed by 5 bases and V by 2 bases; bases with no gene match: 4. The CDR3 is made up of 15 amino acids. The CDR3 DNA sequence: TGCGCCAGCAGCTTTATACTAGCGGGGAACAATGAGCAGTTCTTC. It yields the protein CASSFILAGNNEQFF.

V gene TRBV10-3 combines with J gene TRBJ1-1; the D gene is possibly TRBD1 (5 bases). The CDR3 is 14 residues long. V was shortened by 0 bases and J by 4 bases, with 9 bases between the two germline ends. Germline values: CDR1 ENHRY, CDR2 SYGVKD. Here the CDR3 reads CAISESPGTTEAFF. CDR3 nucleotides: TGTGCCATCAGTGAGTCGCCGGGGACCACTGAAGCTTTCTTT.

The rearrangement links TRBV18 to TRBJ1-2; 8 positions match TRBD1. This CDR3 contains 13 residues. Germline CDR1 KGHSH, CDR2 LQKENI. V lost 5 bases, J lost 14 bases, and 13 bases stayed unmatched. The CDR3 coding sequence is TGTGCCAGCTCAGAAGCCGGGACAGGCCCCCCGACCTTC. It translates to CASSEAGTGPPTF.

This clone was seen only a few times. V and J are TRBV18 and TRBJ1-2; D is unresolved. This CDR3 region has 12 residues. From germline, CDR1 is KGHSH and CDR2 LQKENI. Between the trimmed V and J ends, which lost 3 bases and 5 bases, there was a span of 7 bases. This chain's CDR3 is CASSPREYGYTF. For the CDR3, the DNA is TGTGCCAGCTCACCCCGGGAATATGGCTACACCTTC. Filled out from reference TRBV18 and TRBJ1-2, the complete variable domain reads NAGVMQNPRHLVRRRGQEARLRCSPMKGHSHVYWYRQLPEEGLKFMVYLQKENIIDESGMPKERFSAEFPKEGPSILRIQQVVRGDSAAYFCASSPREYGYTFGSGTRLTVV.

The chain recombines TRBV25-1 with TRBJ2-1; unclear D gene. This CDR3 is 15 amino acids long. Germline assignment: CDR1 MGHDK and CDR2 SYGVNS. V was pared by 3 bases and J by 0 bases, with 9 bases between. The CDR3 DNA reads TGTGCCAGCAGTGAGGGGTACTACTCCTACAATGAGCAGTTCTTC. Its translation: CASSEGYYSYNEQFF.

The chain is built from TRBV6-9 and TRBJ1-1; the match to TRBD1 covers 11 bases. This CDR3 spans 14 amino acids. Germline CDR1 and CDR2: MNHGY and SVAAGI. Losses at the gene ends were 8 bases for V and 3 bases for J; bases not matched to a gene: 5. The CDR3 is CASRDRGGYTEAFF. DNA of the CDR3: TGTGCCAGCCGGGACAGGGGGGGGTACACTGAAGCTTTCTTT.

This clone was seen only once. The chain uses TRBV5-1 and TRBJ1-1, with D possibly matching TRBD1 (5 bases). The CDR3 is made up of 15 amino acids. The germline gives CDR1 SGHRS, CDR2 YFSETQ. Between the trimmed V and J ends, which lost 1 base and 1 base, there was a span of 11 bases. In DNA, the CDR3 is TGCGCCAGCAGCTTGTCCGGGGCCGGGAACACTGAAGCTTTCTTT. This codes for CASSLSGAGNTEAFF.

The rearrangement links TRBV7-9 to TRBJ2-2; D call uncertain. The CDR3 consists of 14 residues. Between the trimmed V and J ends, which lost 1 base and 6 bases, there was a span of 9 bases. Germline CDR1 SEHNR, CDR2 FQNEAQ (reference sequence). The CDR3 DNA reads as TGTGCCAGCAGCTTAGATTCAGGATCCGGGGAGCTGTTTTTT. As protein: CASSLDSGSGELFF.

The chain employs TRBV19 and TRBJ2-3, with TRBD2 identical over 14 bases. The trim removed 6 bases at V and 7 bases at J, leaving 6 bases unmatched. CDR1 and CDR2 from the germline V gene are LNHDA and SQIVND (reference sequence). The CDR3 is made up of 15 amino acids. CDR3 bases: TGTGCCAGTAGCCAGACTAGCGGGGGGGCGAATACGCAGTATTTT. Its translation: CASSQTSGGANTQYF.

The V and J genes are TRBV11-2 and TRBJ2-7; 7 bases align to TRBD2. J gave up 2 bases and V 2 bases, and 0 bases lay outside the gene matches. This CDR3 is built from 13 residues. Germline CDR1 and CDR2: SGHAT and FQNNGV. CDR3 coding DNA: TGTGCCAGCAGCTTACTAGCGGCCTACGAGCAGTACTTC. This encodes CASSLLAAYEQYF.

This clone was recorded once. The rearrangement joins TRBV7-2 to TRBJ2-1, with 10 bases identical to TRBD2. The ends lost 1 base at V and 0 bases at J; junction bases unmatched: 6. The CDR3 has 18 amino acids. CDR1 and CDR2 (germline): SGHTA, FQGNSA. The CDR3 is CASSLDPSGGSSYNEQFF. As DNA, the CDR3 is TGTGCCAGCAGCTTAGATCCTAGCGGGGGAAGCTCCTACAATGAGCAGTTCTTC.

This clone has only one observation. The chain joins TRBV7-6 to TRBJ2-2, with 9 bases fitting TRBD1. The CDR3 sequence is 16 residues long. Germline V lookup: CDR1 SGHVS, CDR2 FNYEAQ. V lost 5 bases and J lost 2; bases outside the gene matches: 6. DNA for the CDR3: TGTGCCAGCAGCCTCCGACAGGGGGTCAACACCGGGGAGCTGTTTTTT. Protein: CASSLRQGVNTGELFF. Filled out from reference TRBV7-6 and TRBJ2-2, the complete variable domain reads GAGVSQSPRYKVTKRGQDVALRCDPISGHVSLYWYRQALGQGPEFLTYFNYEAQQDKSGLPNDRFSAERPEGSISTLTIQRTEQRDSAMYRCASSLRQGVNTGELFFGEGSRLTVL.

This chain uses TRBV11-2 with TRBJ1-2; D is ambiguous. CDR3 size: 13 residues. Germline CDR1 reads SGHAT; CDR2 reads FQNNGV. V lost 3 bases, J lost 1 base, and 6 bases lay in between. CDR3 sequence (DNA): TGTGCCAGCAGCTTGACGGTTAACTATGGCTACACCTTC. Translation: CASSLTVNYGYTF.